One sample yielded the 20 T cell receptor beta chains listed below, sequenced in a study of human T cells and chemical hapten exposure. Via MiXCR, TCRdb re-called the 5' RACE reads, giving one row per CDR3 protein. The sample has 130,000 or so distinct CDR3 sequences; around 4.1% are singletons. Unfractionated whole blood was the source of the extracted total RNA. All receptors derive from a female donor in good health.

The sample holds a few counts of this clonotype. The chain couples TRBV12-3 or TRBV12-4 to TRBJ2-1, with a weak D call TRBD2 (5 bases). V gave up 1 base and J gave up 9 bases, with 16 bases separating them. The CDR3 length is 15 residues. In nucleotides, the CDR3 is TGTGCCAGCAGTTTAGGGACTGGCTGTTACGGTGAGCAGTTCTTC. It specifies CASSLGTGCYGEQFF.

This clonotype was observed many times. The chain recombines TRBV28 with TRBJ2-5; D is uncertain. The CDR3 loop spans 12 amino acids. Trimming took 1 base from V and 1 from J, leaving 1 base between them. CDR1 MDHEN and CDR2 SYDVKM come from the germline V gene. The CDR3 region is CASSLSQETQYF. The CDR3 region has the DNA TGTGCCAGCAGTTTATCCCAAGAGACCCAGTACTTC.

The table lists this clonotype with many counts. The chain uses TRBV9 and TRBJ1-2, with D tentatively TRBD1 (5 bases). CDR1 is SGDLS, CDR2 YYNGEE, per germline. The CDR3 has 14 amino acids. Trimming stripped 0 bases from V and 4 bases from J, with 10 bases between. The CDR3 reads CASSVAYRPYGYTF. The CDR3 nucleotides read TGTGCCAGCAGCGTAGCTTACAGGCCCTATGGCTACACCTTC.

At least ten counts were recorded for this clonotype. This chain joins TRBV7-2 and TRBJ2-7; no clear D. The germline V and J ends were trimmed by 1 base and 0 bases, with 7 bases remaining between them. This CDR3 has 14 residues. CDR1 and CDR2 from the germline V gene are SGHTA and FQGNSA. CDR3 DNA: TGTGCCAGCAGCTTAGACTGGTCCTCCTACGAGCAGTACTTC. Its translation is CASSLDWSSYEQYF.

The chain recombines TRBV7-3 with TRBJ1-1, with TRBD1 as a possible D gene (5 bases). V shed 2 bases and J shed 1 base, with 8 bases lying between them. The germline V gene encodes CDR1 SGHTA and CDR2 FQGTGA. CDR3 length: 14 amino acids. The DNA for the CDR3 is TGTGCCAGCAGCTTATCAGGGTGGAACACTGAAGCTTTCTTT. Protein: CASSLSGWNTEAFF. Complete variable domain (other parts from reference TRBV7-3 and TRBJ1-1): GAGVSQTPSNKVTEKGKYVELRCDPISGHTALYWYRQSLGQGPEFLIYFQGTGAADDSGLPNDRFFAVRPEGSVSTLKIQRTERGDSAVYLCASSLSGWNTEAFFGQGTRLTVV.

This clonotype appeared many times. The V and J genes are TRBV18 and TRBJ2-7; 9 positions match TRBD1. The J segment lost 0 bases and the V segment lost 3 bases, leaving 9 bases of the junction unmatched. The germline V gene encodes CDR1 KGHSH and CDR2 LQKENI. The CDR3 runs 17 residues. As DNA, the CDR3 is TGTGCCAGCTCACCCGGACAGGGGAACCCCTACTCCTACGAGCAGTACTTC. The encoded protein is CASSPGQGNPYSYEQYF.

This clonotype was seen repeatedly, ten times or more. The chain joins TRBV19 to TRBJ1-5, with D maybe TRBD1 (5 bases). V was pared by 0 bases and J by 3 bases, with 15 bases between. CDR3 size: 17 residues. The germline gives CDR1 LNHDA, CDR2 SQIVND (reference sequence). CDR3 sequence: CASSIDQGTVLNQPQHF. DNA of the CDR3: TGTGCCAGTAGTATAGATCAGGGAACAGTCCTCAATCAGCCCCAGCATTTT.

This clonotype was detected ten times or more. The rearrangement uses TRBV15 and TRBJ1-2; 10 nucleotides match TRBD1. This CDR3 spans 18 amino acids. Germline CDR1 reads LNHNV; CDR2 reads YYDKDF (reference sequence). Trimming took 0 bases from V and 10 from J; bases not matched to a gene: 17. The CDR3 nucleotides read TGTGCCACCAGCAGAGATCTGCGACAGGGGGCAGGCCTGACGGTCTACACCTTC. Its translation: CATSRDLRQGAGLTVYTF.

Details on this clonotype: Since the CDR3 does not end with the conserved phenylalanine or tryptophan, this likely comes from a read error. The limits of the CDR3 on the DNA are not certain, so only TCRdb's listed CDR3 is given. The chain employs TRBV7-2 and TRBJ2-4; the table's TRBD1 call for D was not verified on the DNA. Both ends counted, the CDR3 spans 14 residues. Germline CDR1 reads SGHTA; CDR2 reads FQGNSA. CDR3 residues: CASSPGGSKNIQEV.

Many counts were recorded for this clonotype. The gene calls are TRBV12-3 or TRBV12-4 and TRBJ1-1; D is unclear. Deletions cut 8 bases from V and 6 bases from J, with 13 bases between. The CDR3 loop spans 12 amino acids. The CDR3 sequence is CASDAGEAEAFF. CDR3 nucleotide sequence: TGTGCCAGCGATGCCGGAGAGGCTGAAGCTTTCTTT.

This clonotype was counted ten times or more. The genes are TRBV2 and TRBJ1-2; no definite D call. Germline V gene sequence: CDR1 SNHLY, CDR2 FYNNEI. Between the trimmed V and J ends, which lost 4 bases and 4 bases, there was a span of 7 bases. There are 12 residues in the CDR3. The CDR3 DNA reads as TGTGCCAGCAGTGGGACGCGCTATGGCTACACCTTC. The encoded protein is CASSGTRYGYTF.

Many counts were recorded for this clonotype. The chain joins TRBV7-2 to TRBJ1-2; unclear D gene. This CDR3 is built from 15 residues. Per the germline V gene, CDR1 is SGHTA and CDR2 is FQGNSA. V was shortened by 8 bases and J by 7 bases, with 23 bases between the two germline ends. As DNA, the CDR3 is TGTGCCAGCTCGAATTTATTGACGAGTGTGTTTGGCTACACCTTC. This codes for CASSNLLTSVFGYTF.

This clonotype has only a few counts. This chain joins TRBV18 and TRBJ2-7; D uncertain. The CDR3 contains 12 residues. V lost 3 bases to trimming and J lost 0 bases, with 3 bases between them. The germline V gene has CDR1 KGHSH and CDR2 LQKENI. The CDR3 reads CASSPVSYEQYF. The CDR3, as DNA: TGTGCCAGCTCACCTGTCTCCTACGAGCAGTACTTC.

Notes on this clonotype: This may be a read error, as it is one base from a much larger clone. This sequence joins TRBV6-5 and TRBJ1-1; TRBD1 matches at 8 bases. The V gene's germline CDR1 is MNHEY and CDR2 SVGAGI. This CDR3 spans 16 amino acids. V dropped 6 bases and J dropped 4; count of bases not matched to a gene: 13. Here the CDR3 reads CASSQTRGRRITEAFF. CDR3 coding DNA: TGTGCCAGCAGCCAAACCAGGGGGCGCCGGATCACTGAAGCTTTCTTT.

This clonotype came up a few times. The chain recombines TRBV21-1 with TRBJ1-6. TRBV21-1 counts as a pseudogene. This CDR3 comprises 17 residues. CDR3 DNA: TGTGCCAGCAGCAAAAATCCTCACTGGGAGTATAATTCACCCCTCCACTTT. As protein: CASSKNPHWEYNSPLHF.

This clonotype was seen ten or more times. The chain is built from TRBV20-1 and TRBJ2-2, with a weak D call TRBD2 (5 bases). This CDR3 contains 14 residues. V shed 0 bases and J shed 1 base, with 6 bases lying between them. The V gene's germline CDR1 is DFQATT and CDR2 SNEGSKA (reference sequence). The CDR3 here is CSARDEGNTGELFF. For the CDR3, the DNA is TGCAGTGCTAGAGATGAGGGGAACACCGGGGAGCTGTTTTTT.

In its sample, this clonotype was seen many times. The chain is built from TRBV2 and TRBJ1-5; 9 bases match TRBD1. V was clipped by 1 base and J by 6 bases; unmatched bases: 13. CDR3 size: 18 residues. Germline CDR1 reads SNHLY; CDR2 reads FYNNEI. The CDR3: CASSEGWDRVAQSQPQHF. The DNA of the CDR3 is TGTGCCAGCAGTGAAGGATGGGACAGGGTCGCTCAAAGTCAGCCCCAGCATTTT.

This clonotype was recorded at least ten times. This chain links TRBV7-9 with TRBJ1-2; possibly TRBD1 for D (5 bases). There are 13 residues in the CDR3. Germline CDR1 SEHNR, CDR2 FQNEAQ (reference sequence). The V gene lost 3 bases and the J gene lost 2 bases, with 7 bases spanning the gap. CDR3 sequence reads: CASSFRDNYGYTF. DNA of the CDR3: TGTGCCAGCAGCTTTAGGGACAACTATGGCTACACCTTC.

In its sample, this clonotype was seen many times. The chain carries TRBV6-5 and TRBJ2-3, with D unresolved. Per the germline V gene, CDR1 is MNHEY and CDR2 is SVGAGI. CDR3 length equals 11 residues. Trimming left V 4 bases short and J 7 bases short, with 6 bases between. For the CDR3, the DNA is TGTGCCAGCAGTTTAAAGCATACGCAGTATTTT. Protein product: CASSLKHTQYF.

This clonotype was counted ten times or more. The genes are TRBV30 and TRBJ2-7, with no clear D. Trimming cost V 1 base and J 2 bases, with 3 bases left between them. The CDR3 sequence is 11 residues long. Germline V lookup: CDR1 GTSNPN, CDR2 SVGIG (reference sequence). In DNA, the CDR3 is TGTGCCTGGAGTGAGACCTACGAGCAGTACTTC. Protein product: CAWSETYEQYF.